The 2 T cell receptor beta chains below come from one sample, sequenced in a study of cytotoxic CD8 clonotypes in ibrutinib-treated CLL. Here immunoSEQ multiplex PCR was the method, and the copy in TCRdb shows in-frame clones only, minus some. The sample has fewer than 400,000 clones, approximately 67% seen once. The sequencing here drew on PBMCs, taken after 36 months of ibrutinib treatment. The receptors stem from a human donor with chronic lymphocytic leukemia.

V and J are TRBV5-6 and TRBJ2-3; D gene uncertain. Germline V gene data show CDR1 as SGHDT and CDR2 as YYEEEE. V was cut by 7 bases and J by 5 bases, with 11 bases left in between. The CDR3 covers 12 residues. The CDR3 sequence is CASGQWGDTQYF. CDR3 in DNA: TGTGCCAGCGGCCAGTGGGGAGATACGCAGTATTTT.

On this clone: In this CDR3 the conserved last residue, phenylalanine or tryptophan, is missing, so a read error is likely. CDR3 DNA: TGTGCCAGCAGCTTAGAGACAGGGGGATACTATGGCTACACCCTC. Residues: CASSLETGGYYGYTL. This rearrangement joins TRBV7-8 to TRBJ1-2, with 9 nucleotides matching TRBD1. The CDR3 is 15 amino acids. J lost 3 bases, V lost 1 base, and 3 bases had no gene match. Per the germline V gene, CDR1 is SGHVS and CDR2 is FQNEAQ.